This T cell receptor (beta chain) is drawn from a study of T cells in Graves' hyperthyroidism and ophthalmopathy. Study overall: Pretreatment peripheral blood was obtained at initial diagnosis.

The CDR3 covers 15 residues. The germline V gene has CDR1 MDHEN and CDR2 SYDVKM. V shed 5 bases and J 4 bases; nucleotides not matched to a gene: 7. This clonotype has a count of ten or more. Hyperthyroidism in the patients, aged 18 to 65, was newly diagnosed and under 2 months in duration. Amplification yielded TCR beta CDR3 regions, with RNA transcripts as the source. When the TCR CDR3 underwent first-round RT-PCR, the HTBI primer set was used. TCRdb re-called the multiplex PCR reads through MiXCR, storing one row per CDR3 protein. This table holds approximately 400,000 distinct CDR3 sequences, 15% to 17% found once.

The chain is built from TRBV28 and TRBJ1-5, with 8 positions matching TRBD1. Sequenced sample: blood. The origin of this receptor is a young woman with Graves' hyperthyroidism. The CDR3 here is CASSTTGVPNQPQHF. The DNA of the CDR3 is TGTGCCAGCAGTACGACAGGGGTACCTAATCAGCCCCAGCATTTT.